A single sample is the source of the 30 T cell receptor beta chains below, sequenced in a study of neurological immune-mediated disorders (dated 2019 in TCRdb). According to the study, the label for this sample's time point signals: longitudinal time-point 1 (baseline). Library creation used 5' RACE. The instrument given in TCRdb is Illumina HiSeq 2500. TCRdb took the public reads, trimmed them with fastp at Q25, ran MiXCR for clone calling and kept in-frame beta chains. When rows share a CDR3 protein, they turn into one entry using the most common DNA and genes. Here the sample has around 69,000 distinct CDR3 sequences; roughly 10% occur a single time. Together, the top ten hold more than 9% of the sample. What was sequenced was PBMCs. The origin of the receptors is a man aged 30 to 45 in good health.

This clonotype was detected many times. The chain employs TRBV5-1 and TRBJ2-1, with 12 bases aligning to TRBD2. This CDR3 is 14 amino acids long. V lost 1 base and J lost 9; bases outside the gene matches: 2. Germline CDR1 and CDR2: SGHRS and YFSETQ. The CDR3 sequence is CASSLTSGRSEQFF. In DNA form, the CDR3 reads TGCGCCAGCAGCTTGACTAGCGGGAGGTCTGAGCAGTTCTTC.

This clonotype was recorded at least ten times. CDR3 DNA sequence: TGTGCCAGCAGTACACCGGACAGGGGGCGCACAGATACGCAGTATTTT. Encoded protein: CASSTPDRGRTDTQYF. The chain employs TRBV28 and TRBJ2-3; 11 bases are a match to TRBD1. Germline CDR1 MDHEN, CDR2 SYDVKM. This CDR3 is 16 amino acids long. The junction had 5 bases not matched to a gene; V was cut back by 5 bases and J by 1 base. The whole variable domain, filled in from reference TRBV28 and TRBJ2-3, reads DVKVTQSSRYLVKRTGEKVFLECVQDMDHENMFWYRQDPGLGLRLIYFSYDVKMKEKGDIPEGYSVSREKKERFSLILESASTNQTSMYLCASSTPDRGRTDTQYFGPGTRLTVL.

This clonotype was seen ten or more times. The gene calls are TRBV4-1 and TRBJ2-1, with a possible D match to TRBD1 (6 bases). Germline CDR1 and CDR2: MGHRA and YSYEKL. The CDR3 sequence is 17 residues long. Trimming shortened V by 1 base and J by 7 bases, and 20 bases separated the two germline ends. The CDR3 sequence is CASSQGETGHRRNEQFF. CDR3 sequence (DNA): TGCGCCAGCAGCCAAGGGGAAACAGGGCACCGCAGAAATGAGCAGTTCTTC.

This clonotype was found many times. The chain employs TRBV5-1 and TRBJ1-4; no firm D call. CDR1 is SGHRS, CDR2 YFSETQ, per germline. This CDR3 comprises 13 residues. V was trimmed by 4 bases and J by 0 bases, leaving 4 bases between them. This chain's CDR3 is CASSEATNEKLFF. The CDR3 DNA sequence: TGCGCCAGCAGCGAGGCAACTAATGAAAAACTGTTTTTT.

This clonotype has ten or more counts. V and J are TRBV24-1 and TRBJ2-1, with D possibly TRBD1 on 5 matching bases. This CDR3 is built from 18 residues. Trimming took 3 bases from V and 3 from J, leaving 20 bases between them. CDR1 is KGHDR, CDR2 SFDVKD, per germline. CDR3 DNA sequence: TGTGCCACCAGTGATCCCTCTCAGGGCCGTGGGGACTACAATGAGCAGTTCTTC. Its protein is CATSDPSQGRGDYNEQFF.

This clonotype was seen only once. Since a much larger clone is just one base distant, this may be a read error. The V call is TRBV15, the J call TRBJ1-2; D is ambiguous. The germline V gene encodes CDR1 LNHNV and CDR2 YYDKDF (reference sequence). V shed 1 base and J shed 6 bases, with 9 bases lying between them. This CDR3 contains 13 residues. The CDR3 spells CATSRGSRDGYTF. CDR3 nucleotide sequence: TGTGCCACCAGCAGAGGGTCAAGAGATGGCTACACCTTC.

The J gene is TRBJ2-2, the V gene TRBV11-3; weak D call: TRBD2 (5 bases). CDR3 size: 15 residues. Germline CDR1 reads SGHNT; CDR2 reads YENEEA. V was clipped by 5 bases and J by 3 bases, with 13 bases between them. CDR3 protein: CASSHRGADTGELFF. The CDR3 DNA follows: TGTGCCAGCAGCCACCGGGGAGCGGACACCGGGGAGCTGTTTTTT.

This clonotype showed up many times. The rearrangement links TRBV28 to TRBJ2-3; tentative D call: TRBD2 (5 bases). The V end was cut by 6 bases, the J end by 0 bases, with 19 bases between. The CDR3 runs 17 residues. Looked up from germline, CDR1 is MDHEN and CDR2 is SYDVKM. The CDR3 region has the DNA TGTGCCAGCAGCCCTCTCGACGGACTGACTAGCACAGATACGCAGTATTTT. Its protein product is CASSPLDGLTSTDTQYF.

CDR3 in amino acids: CSVDNRASTEAFF. The CDR3, as DNA: TGCAGCGTTGACAATCGGGCTTCTACTGAAGCTTTCTTT. V gene TRBV29-1 combines with J gene TRBJ1-1; D gene unclear. CDR1 is SQVTM, CDR2 ANQGSEA, per germline. The CDR3 is 13 amino acids. V was cut by 3 bases and J by 5 bases, with 13 bases left in between.

Only a few counts were recorded for this clonotype. The rearrangement joins TRBV19 to TRBJ2-5, with TRBD1 identical over 9 bases. The germline CDR1 and CDR2 sequences are LNHDA and SQIVND (reference sequence). This CDR3 is 15 amino acids long. V lost 5 bases and J lost 4; bases outside the gene matches: 8. CDR3 in amino acids: CASSVPGQGGETQYF. The CDR3 DNA reads TGTGCCAGTAGTGTACCGGGACAGGGAGGAGAGACCCAGTACTTC. Variable domain in full (rest from reference TRBV19 and TRBJ2-5): DGGITQSPKYLFRKEGQNVTLSCEQNLNHDAMYWYRQDPGQGLRLIYYSQIVNDFQKGDIAEGYSVSREKKESFPLTVTSAQKNPTAFYLCASSVPGQGGETQYFGPGTRLLVL.

This clonotype was seen at least ten times. J is TRBJ1-4 and V is TRBV27, with TRBD1 matching 7 bases. The germline V gene encodes CDR1 MNHEY and CDR2 SMNVEV (reference sequence). Trimming cost V 6 bases and J 6 bases; bases outside gene matches: 10. The CDR3 length is 15 residues. The CDR3 DNA is TGTGCCAGCAGGAAAAAGACAGGGAGGGATGAAAAACTGTTTTTT. It specifies CASRKKTGRDEKLFF.

This clonotype showed up many times. The chain couples TRBV28 to TRBJ1-6; 7 bases map to TRBD1. The trim removed 5 bases at V and 5 bases at J, leaving 3 bases unmatched. CDR1 is MDHEN and CDR2 is SYDVKM in the germline V gene. The CDR3 length is 14 residues. For the CDR3, the DNA is TGTGCCAGCAGTACGACAGGGAATAATTCACCCCTCCACTTT. This sequence encodes CASSTTGNNSPLHF.

There are many counts of this clonotype. The CDR3 protein is CSASDPGRSHNEQFF. In nucleotides, the CDR3 is TGCAGTGCTAGTGACCCAGGGAGGTCCCACAATGAGCAGTTCTTC. This chain connects TRBV20-1 to TRBJ2-1, with D possibly being TRBD2 (6 bases). The germline V gene encodes CDR1 DFQATT and CDR2 SNEGSKA (reference sequence). The CDR3 loop spans 15 amino acids. V was clipped by 3 bases and J by 5 bases, with 17 bases between them.

This clonotype showed up many times. The germline gene is not matched at one end of the junction; a read error may be the cause. The chain recombines TRBV28 with TRBJ2-5, with a tentative D call TRBD2 (6 bases). Germline V gene lookup returns CDR1 MDHEN and CDR2 SYDVKM. CDR3 length equals 13 residues. DNA of the CDR3: TGTGCCAGCAGCCGACGGGAGACAGAGGCCCAGTACTTC. It encodes CASSRRETEAQYF.

This clonotype was detected many times. The chain couples TRBV7-3 to TRBJ2-1; perhaps TRBD1 as D (6 bases). The germline V and J ends were trimmed by 0 bases and 12 bases, with 12 bases remaining between them. The CDR3 spans 13 residues. The germline V gene encodes CDR1 SGHTA and CDR2 FQGTGA. CDR3 sequence reads: CASSLTEGHPQFF. As DNA, the CDR3 is TGTGCCAGCAGCTTAACAGAGGGACACCCGCAGTTCTTC.

This clonotype was observed at least ten times. The chain uses TRBV10-3 and TRBJ2-7; D is undetermined. The CDR3 is 13 amino acids. V was shortened by 3 bases and J by 1 base, with 7 bases between the two germline ends. Germline V gene data show CDR1 as ENHRY and CDR2 as SYGVKD. CDR3 amino acids: CAISDSGSYEQYF. The CDR3 DNA sequence: TGTGCCATCAGTGACAGTGGGTCCTACGAGCAGTACTTC.

This clonotype has ten or more counts. The CDR3 nucleotides read TGTGCCAGCATGTCGTCTAGCGGGCACGAGCAGTACTTC. Translated: CASMSSSGHEQYF. This chain links TRBV25-1 with TRBJ2-7; 8 nucleotides line up with TRBD2. The germline gives CDR1 MGHDK, CDR2 SYGVNS. The CDR3 totals 13 residues. V lost 7 bases to trimming and J lost 5 bases; unmatched junction nucleotides: 7.

This clonotype showed up many times. The V and J genes are TRBV7-6 and TRBJ2-7, with 11 bases matching TRBD2. Germline values: CDR1 SGHVS, CDR2 FNYEAQ. V dropped 5 bases and J dropped 5; count of bases not matched to a gene: 8. The CDR3 spans 15 residues. The CDR3, as DNA: TGTGCCAGCAGCCGACTTAGCGGGAGGGAAAACGAGCAGTACTTC. Its translation is CASSRLSGRENEQYF.

This clonotype was seen at least ten times. This chain joins TRBV4-1 and TRBJ1-4; D remains unclear. CDR1 and CDR2 from the germline V gene are MGHRA and YSYEKL. The length of the CDR3 is 15 residues. Trimming took 7 bases from V and 0 from J, leaving 12 bases between them. The CDR3: CASNVAETTNEKLFF. CDR3 in DNA: TGCGCCAGCAATGTCGCGGAAACAACTAATGAAAAACTGTTTTTT.

This clonotype was recorded at least ten times. V and J are TRBV7-9 and TRBJ2-2, with 7 bases lining up with TRBD2. CDR1 and CDR2 from the germline V gene are SEHNR and FQNEAQ (reference sequence). Trimming removed 8 bases from V and 2 bases from J; junction bases left unmatched: 5. This CDR3 has 14 amino acids. The CDR3 loop is CASPTGLNTGELFF. The CDR3 coding sequence is TGTGCCAGCCCGACGGGACTAAACACCGGGGAGCTGTTTTTT.

The V call is TRBV2, the J call TRBJ2-6; weak D call: TRBD1 (5 bases). Per the germline V gene, CDR1 is SNHLY and CDR2 is FYNNEI. CDR3 length: 16 amino acids. Trimming took 4 bases from V and 0 from J, leaving 10 bases between them. In nucleotides, the CDR3 is TGTGCCAGCAGTGGGGCCAGGGACTCTGGGGCCAACGTCCTGACTTTC. Residues: CASSGARDSGANVLTF.

This clonotype came up many times. The chain joins TRBV5-1 to TRBJ2-5; 8 positions agree with TRBD1. The CDR3 length is 14 residues. Germline V gene data show CDR1 as SGHRS and CDR2 as YFSETQ. With V trimmed by 5 bases and J by 4 bases, 7 bases remained unmatched. For the CDR3, the DNA is TGCGCCAGCAGGGTGACAGGGGAGTTAGAGACCCAGTACTTC. Translating gives CASRVTGELETQYF.

This chain links TRBV6-1 with TRBJ2-7, with TRBD1 identical over 12 bases. V was clipped by 10 bases and J by 2 bases; unmatched bases: 6. Germline assignment: CDR1 MNHNS and CDR2 SASEGT. This CDR3 has 14 residues. The CDR3 here is CATGGQGATYEQYF. The CDR3 region has the DNA TGTGCCACCGGGGGACAGGGGGCCACCTACGAGCAGTACTTC.

The sample holds many counts of this clonotype. V gene TRBV10-2 combines with J gene TRBJ1-2, with D perhaps TRBD1 (6 bases). The CDR3 sequence is 14 residues long. V shed 7 bases and J shed 1 base, with 13 bases lying between them. Per the germline V gene, CDR1 is WSHSY and CDR2 is SAAADI. The CDR3 loop is CASTKDSLNYGYTF. The CDR3 coding sequence is TGCGCCAGCACGAAGGACAGCCTTAACTATGGCTACACCTTC.

Ten or more counts support this clonotype. V and J are TRBV10-3 and TRBJ1-1; 7 bases align to TRBD1. V lost 6 bases, J lost 8 bases, and 3 bases stayed unmatched. Germline V gene data show CDR1 as ENHRY and CDR2 as SYGVKD. The CDR3 loop spans 11 amino acids. CDR3 DNA sequence: TGTGCCATCAGAGACAGGGAGGAAGCTTTCTTT. This translates into CAIRDREEAFF.

In its sample, this clonotype was seen many times. The chain uses TRBV28 and TRBJ1-2; D possibly corresponds to TRBD1 (6 bases). There are 17 residues in the CDR3. The V gene's germline CDR1 is MDHEN and CDR2 SYDVKM. The V end was cut by 2 bases, the J end by 4 bases, with 20 bases between. CDR3 in DNA: TGTGCCAGCAGTTTACTGCCTTCACCCGGGACACCCTATGGCTACACCTTC. As protein: CASSLLPSPGTPYGYTF.

In this sample, this clonotype turned up many times. V gene TRBV5-1 combines with J gene TRBJ2-1; tentative D call: TRBD1 (6 bases). This CDR3 comprises 16 residues. V lost 0 bases and J lost 5, with 15 bases in between. In germline, CDR1 is SGHRS, CDR2 YFSETQ. The CDR3 is CASSLAFTGINNEQFF. The DNA of the CDR3 is TGCGCCAGCAGCTTGGCCTTCACAGGGATCAACAATGAGCAGTTCTTC.

This clonotype showed up many times. This chain links TRBV10-3 with TRBJ1-1; D is uncertain. Trimming pared 3 bases from V and 0 bases from J, leaving 5 bases between. CDR3 length: 13 residues. Germline CDR1 ENHRY, CDR2 SYGVKD. The CDR3 region has the DNA TGTGCCATCAGTGAACCACTGAACACTGAAGCTTTCTTT. Its translation is CAISEPLNTEAFF.

Note on this clonotype: The CDR3 does not end in the conserved phenylalanine or tryptophan, so this is likely a read error. This chain uses TRBV7-6 with TRBJ1-1, with a possible D match to TRBD1 (6 bases). CDR3 size: 14 residues. Germline V gives CDR1 SGHVS, CDR2 FNYEAQ. CDR3 residues: CAISPGTPNTEAFL. DNA of the CDR3: TGTGCCATCAGCCCCGGGACACCTAACACCGAAGCTTTCTTA.

This clonotype has ten or more counts. The chain recombines TRBV5-1 with TRBJ2-2; 12 bases map to TRBD1. Losses at the gene ends were 3 bases for V and 5 bases for J; bases not matched to a gene: 2. Germline CDR1 reads SGHRS; CDR2 reads YFSETQ. This CDR3 is 15 amino acids long. In nucleotides, the CDR3 is TGCGCCAGCAGCTGGGACAGGGGGCATACCGGGGAGCTGTTTTTT. Protein sequence: CASSWDRGHTGELFF.